This TCR beta chain was found in a study of cytomegalovirus exposure and HLA in healthy donors (TCRdb year 2017). With respect to the entire study: According to a later analysis, the roughly 120 validation repertoires were produced on the same platform as the approximately 600 repertoires of the first cohort. High-throughput TCR immunosequencing, statistical association of individual TCRs with disease status, and machine learning were combined to predict cytomegalovirus infection status. Along with the 666-subject first cohort, a separate validation cohort of roughly 110 different subjects was used. The study aimed to test whether signatures of past pathogen exposure could be identified by cataloging public T cell receptors.

The donors were included in the validation cohort of roughly 120 subjects, a group kept apart from the roughly 690-subject first cohort. The library was built by means of the immunoSEQ multiplex PCR assay. As for the authors' bioinformatics: A statistical classification framework was built for diagnosing cytomegalovirus status from the catalog of TCR beta chain sequences. Imported from immuneACCESS, the table was reduced by TCRdb to in-frame sequences with V and J called. These copies leave out some clones; in studies compared against another copy, an unresolved V gene accounts for under half, and the cause of the remainder is not known. V, J and clone size are those of that table, while D and trimming were read from the DNA. This sample holds 250,000 to 350,000 clones; more than 80% were observed only once. Clones ranked in the top ten supply more than 0.8% of the sample. Study-wide conclusions, independent of this receptor: It was suggested by the authors that the approach could potentially be generalized to other disease states and immunological phenotypes. Most TCR sequences were seen in very few donors, while some public TCRs were found in many individuals. In the study, 150 to 200 TCR beta chains were listed as associated with cytomegalovirus. The classifier was reported to diagnose cytomegalovirus status with high specificity and sensitivity in both the original and validation cohorts. A later analysis found that TCRs clustered in the first cohort also tended to co-occur in the roughly 120 validation repertoires, with 94% of cluster scores above 0. A later analysis had no HLA typing for the validation cohort, so co-occurrence there was scored across all 130 or so repertoires. In vitro tests confirmed that a few of the cytomegalovirus-associated TCR beta chains recognize cytomegalovirus antigens.

Relative to germline, V is missing 7 bases and J is missing 4 bases, with 7 bases of the junction outside any gene match. CDR1 and CDR2 are drawn from the germline V gene: SGHVS, FQNEAQ. The CDR3, from cysteine to phenylalanine, totals 15 residues. Just CDR3 DNA is preserved here, 45 bases in frame from base 1. A word on this clone: This clone's antigen is unknown. No much larger clonotype is one base removed from it; base qualities were not supplied.

The clonotype comes from a woman younger than 35 in good health and CMV-seronegative. Sequencing used PBMCs. The V and J segments used are TRBV7-8 and TRBJ2-2; the junction holds 9 bases that match TRBD1. CDR3 region: CASTTTGGSTGELFF. The nucleotides read TGTGCCAGCACTACGACAGGGGGTAGCACCGGGGAGCTGTTTTTT.